This T cell receptor (beta chain) was sequenced for a study of early stage breast cancer tumors. Looking at the study overall: About 70% of the 16 invasive tumors were ER+, PR+ and HER2-. Eight or nine ER+/PR+/HER2- tumors were invasive ductal; a few were invasive lobular. Study-level findings and limits: Tumors had roughly 2.3-fold higher T cell density and higher clonality than adjacent normal breast tissue.

Libraries were prepared by immunoSEQ multiplex PCR; TCRdb keeps only in-frame clonotypes and omits some of them. Of 27,000 or so clones in the sample, about four fifths are singletons; the top ten hold over 8.5%. In regard to this clone: Its antigen is unknown.

The CDR3 totals 12 residues. Per the germline V gene, CDR1 is GTSNPN and CDR2 is SVGIG (reference sequence). Deletions cut 2 bases from V and 2 bases from J, with 5 bases between. The chain joins TRBV30 to TRBJ2-3; no clear D gene. The sample comprised blood. The source of this sequence is a person aged 50 to 59 with breast cancer. This CDR3 reads CAWSRHTDTQYF. In DNA form, the CDR3 reads TGTGCCTGGAGTCGTCACACAGATACGCAGTATTTT. Drawing the rest from reference TRBV30 and TRBJ2-3, the complete variable domain is SQTIHQWPATLVQPVGSPLSLECTVEGTSNPNLYWYRQAAGRGLQLLFYSVGIGQISSEVPQNLSASRPQDRQFILSSKKLLLSDSGFYLCAWSRHTDTQYFGPGTRLTVL.